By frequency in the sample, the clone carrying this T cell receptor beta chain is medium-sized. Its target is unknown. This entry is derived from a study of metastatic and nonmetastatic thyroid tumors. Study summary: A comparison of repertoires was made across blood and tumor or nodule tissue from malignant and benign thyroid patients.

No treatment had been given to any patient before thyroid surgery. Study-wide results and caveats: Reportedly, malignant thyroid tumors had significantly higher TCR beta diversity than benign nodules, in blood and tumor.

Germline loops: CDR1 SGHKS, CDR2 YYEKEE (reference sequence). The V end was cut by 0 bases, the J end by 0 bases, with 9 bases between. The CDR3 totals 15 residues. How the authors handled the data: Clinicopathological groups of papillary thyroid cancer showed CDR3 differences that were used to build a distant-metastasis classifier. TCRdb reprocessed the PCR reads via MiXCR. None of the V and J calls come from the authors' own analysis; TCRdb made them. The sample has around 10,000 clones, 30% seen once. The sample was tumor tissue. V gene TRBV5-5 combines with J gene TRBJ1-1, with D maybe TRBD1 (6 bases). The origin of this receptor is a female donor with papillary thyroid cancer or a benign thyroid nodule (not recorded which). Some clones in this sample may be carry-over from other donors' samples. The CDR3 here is CASSLVGGMNTEAFF. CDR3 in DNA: TGTGCCAGCAGCTTGGTAGGGGGGATGAACACTGAAGCTTTCTTT.